This T cell receptor beta chain originates from a study of metastatic and nonmetastatic thyroid tumors. Using MiXCR, TCRdb reanalyzed the PCR reads. The sample yields roughly 53,000 clones, approximately 20% seen once. V was pared by 5 bases and J by 2 bases, with 5 bases of the junction left unmatched. From germline, CDR1 is KGHSH and CDR2 LQKENI. This CDR3 is built from 15 residues. Many counts were recorded for this clone. No patient received treatment before thyroid surgery. The sample taken for sequencing was blood. The gene calls are TRBV18 and TRBJ2-7; 11 bases align to TRBD2. The clonotype originates from a female donor with papillary thyroid cancer or a benign thyroid nodule (not recorded which). Some clones in this sample may be carry-over from other donors' samples. For the CDR3, the DNA is TGTGCCAGCTCAGTGGGACTAGCGGTCGCCTACGAGCAGTACTTC. This sequence encodes CASSVGLAVAYEQYF.